The clone carrying this T cell receptor beta chain has just a few counts. Its antigen is as yet unknown. This entry comes from a study of T cells in Graves' hyperthyroidism and ophthalmopathy. It was RNA transcripts that yielded the amplified TCR beta CDR3 regions. Researchers ran a first-round RT-PCR on the TCR CDR3 using the HTBI primer set. TCRdb independently ran MiXCR on the multiplex PCR reads; one entry per CDR3 protein. The sample holds 340,000 or so distinct CDR3 sequences; approximately 16% are singletons and the top ten take roughly a third. V shed 6 bases and J shed 3 bases, with 11 bases lying between them. This CDR3 is built from 13 residues. Germline V gives CDR1 SNHLY, CDR2 FYNNEI. Whole-study findings and limits: Model predictions of ophthalmopathy came a median roughly 6.4 months before onset. Clonotypes that were expanded in thyroid above 0.001 mostly appeared in blood too.

The study enrolled patients aged 18 to 65 with newly diagnosed hyperthyroidism of under 2 months' duration. The PBMCs were taken from approximately 9.7 ml of fresh peripheral blood. The sequence came from a man aged 25-40 years with Graves' hyperthyroidism. The material sequenced was blood. The chain has TRBV2 and TRBJ2-5; D is ambiguous. The CDR3 DNA sequence: TGTGCCAGCAGGACCGATTATAAAGAGACCCAGTACTTC. This encodes CASRTDYKETQYF.